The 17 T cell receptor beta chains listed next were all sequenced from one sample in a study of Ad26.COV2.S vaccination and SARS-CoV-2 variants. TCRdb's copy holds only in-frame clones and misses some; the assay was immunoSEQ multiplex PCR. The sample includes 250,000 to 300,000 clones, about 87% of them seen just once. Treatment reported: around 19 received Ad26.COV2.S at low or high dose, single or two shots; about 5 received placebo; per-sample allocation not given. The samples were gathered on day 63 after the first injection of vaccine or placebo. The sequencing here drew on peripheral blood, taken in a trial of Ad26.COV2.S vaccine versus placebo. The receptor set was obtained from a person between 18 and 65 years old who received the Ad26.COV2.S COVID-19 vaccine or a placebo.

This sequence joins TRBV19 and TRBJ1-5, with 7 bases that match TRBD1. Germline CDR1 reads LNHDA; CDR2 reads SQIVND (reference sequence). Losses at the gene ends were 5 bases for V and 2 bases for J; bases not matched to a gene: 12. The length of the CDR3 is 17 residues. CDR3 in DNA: TGTGCCAGTAGTTCCCGACAGGGACCATATGGCAATCAGCCCCAGCATTTT. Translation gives CASSSRQGPYGNQPQHF.

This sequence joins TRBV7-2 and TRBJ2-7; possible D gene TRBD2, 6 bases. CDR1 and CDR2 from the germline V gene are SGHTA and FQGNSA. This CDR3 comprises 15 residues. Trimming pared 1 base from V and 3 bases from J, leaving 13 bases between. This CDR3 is CASSLVGGISYEQYF. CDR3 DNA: TGTGCCAGCAGCTTAGTGGGCGGGATCAGCTACGAGCAGTACTTC. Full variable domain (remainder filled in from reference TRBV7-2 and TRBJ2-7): GAGVSQSPSNKVTEKGKDVELRCDPISGHTALYWYRQSLGQGLEFLIYFQGNSAPDKSGLPSDRFSAERTGGSVSTLTIQRTQQEDSAVYLCASSLVGGISYEQYFGPGTRLTVT.

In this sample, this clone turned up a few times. The CDR3 coding sequence is TGTGCCAGCAGCCATAACAGGGTCGGTGATGGCTACACCTTC. Encoded protein: CASSHNRVGDGYTF. The chain has TRBV4-2 and TRBJ1-2, with a weak D call TRBD1 (6 bases). From germline, CDR1 is LGHNA and CDR2 YNFKEQ. The CDR3 extends over 14 amino acids. Trimming took 3 bases from V and 6 from J, leaving 14 bases between them.

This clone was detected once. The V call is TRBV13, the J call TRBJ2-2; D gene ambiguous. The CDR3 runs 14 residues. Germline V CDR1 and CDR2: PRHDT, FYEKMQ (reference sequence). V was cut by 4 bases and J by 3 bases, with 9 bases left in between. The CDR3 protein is CASSWSSYTGELFF. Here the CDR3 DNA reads TGTGCCAGCAGCTGGAGCAGCTACACCGGGGAGCTGTTTTTT.

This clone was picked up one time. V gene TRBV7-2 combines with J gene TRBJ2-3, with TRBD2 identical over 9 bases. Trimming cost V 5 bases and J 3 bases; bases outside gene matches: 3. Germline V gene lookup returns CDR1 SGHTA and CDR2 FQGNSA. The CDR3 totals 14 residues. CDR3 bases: TGTGCCAGCAGCGCGGGGGGGCGAACAGATACGCAGTATTTT. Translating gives CASSAGGRTDTQYF.

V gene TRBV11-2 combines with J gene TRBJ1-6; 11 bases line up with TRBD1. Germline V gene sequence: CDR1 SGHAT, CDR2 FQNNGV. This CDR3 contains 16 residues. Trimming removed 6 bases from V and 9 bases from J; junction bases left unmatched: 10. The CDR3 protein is CASRLTGTGGISPLHF. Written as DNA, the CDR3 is TGTGCCAGCAGGTTAACCGGGACAGGGGGTATTTCACCCCTCCACTTT. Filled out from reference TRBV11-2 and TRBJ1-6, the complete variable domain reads EAGVAQSPRYKIIEKRQSVAFWCNPISGHATLYWYQQILGQGPKLLIQFQNNGVVDDSQLPKDRFSAERLKGVDSTLKIQPAKLEDSAVYLCASRLTGTGGISPLHFGNGTRLTVT.

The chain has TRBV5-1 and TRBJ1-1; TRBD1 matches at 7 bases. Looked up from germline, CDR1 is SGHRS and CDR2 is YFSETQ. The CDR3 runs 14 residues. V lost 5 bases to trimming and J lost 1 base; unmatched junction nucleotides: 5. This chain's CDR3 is CASSGGTANTEAFF. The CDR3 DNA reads TGCGCCAGCAGTGGGGGGACAGCGAACACTGAAGCTTTCTTT.

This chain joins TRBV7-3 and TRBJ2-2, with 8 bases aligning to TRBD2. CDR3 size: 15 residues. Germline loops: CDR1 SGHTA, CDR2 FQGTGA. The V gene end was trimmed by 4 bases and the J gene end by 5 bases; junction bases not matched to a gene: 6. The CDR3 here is CASSSSSGGTGELFF. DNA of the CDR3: TGTGCCAGCAGCTCCTCCAGCGGGGGAACCGGGGAGCTGTTTTTT.

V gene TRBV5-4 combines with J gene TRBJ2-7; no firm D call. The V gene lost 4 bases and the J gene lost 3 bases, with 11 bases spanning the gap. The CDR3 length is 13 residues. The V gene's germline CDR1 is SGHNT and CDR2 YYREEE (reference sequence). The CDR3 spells CASSLEHDYEQYF. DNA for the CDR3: TGTGCCAGCAGCCTCGAACACGACTACGAGCAGTACTTC.

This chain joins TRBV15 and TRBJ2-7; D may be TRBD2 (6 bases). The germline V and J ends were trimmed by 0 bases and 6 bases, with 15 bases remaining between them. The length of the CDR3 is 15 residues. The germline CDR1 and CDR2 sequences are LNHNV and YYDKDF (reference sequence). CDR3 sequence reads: CATSREGGSAREQYF. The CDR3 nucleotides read TGTGCCACCAGCAGAGAGGGGGGATCTGCTCGCGAGCAGTACTTC.

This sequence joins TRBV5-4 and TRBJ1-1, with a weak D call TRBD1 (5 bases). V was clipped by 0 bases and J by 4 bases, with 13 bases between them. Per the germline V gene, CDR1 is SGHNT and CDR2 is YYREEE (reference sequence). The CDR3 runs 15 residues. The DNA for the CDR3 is TGTGCCAGCAGCTTGGGTGGGGGGTTGAGCACTGAAGCTTTCTTT. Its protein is CASSLGGGLSTEAFF.

CDR3 DNA: TGCGCCAGCAGTGAGCGTAGCGGGAGATTCACCGGGGAGCTGTTTTTT. This sequence encodes CASSERSGRFTGELFF. This chain joins TRBV10-1 and TRBJ2-2, with 9 positions matching TRBD2. Germline values: CDR1 WNHNN, CDR2 SYGVQD (reference sequence). The CDR3 totals 16 residues. J was trimmed by 4 bases and V by 2 bases; bases with no gene match: 5.

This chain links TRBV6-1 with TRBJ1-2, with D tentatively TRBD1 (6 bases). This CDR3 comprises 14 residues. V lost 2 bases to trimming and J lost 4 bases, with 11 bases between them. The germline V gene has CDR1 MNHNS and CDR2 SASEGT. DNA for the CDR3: TGTGCCAGCAGTGAACGGGGGGCGGGCTATGGCTACACCTTC. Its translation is CASSERGAGYGYTF.

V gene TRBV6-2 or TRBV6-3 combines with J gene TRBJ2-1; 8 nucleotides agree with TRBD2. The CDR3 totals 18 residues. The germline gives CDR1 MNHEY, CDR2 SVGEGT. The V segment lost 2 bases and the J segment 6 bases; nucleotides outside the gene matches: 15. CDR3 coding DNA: TGTGCCAGCAGTTACACCGGACTAGCCCCCGCCCGTTCCAATGAGCAGTTCTTC. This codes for CASSYTGLAPARSNEQFF.

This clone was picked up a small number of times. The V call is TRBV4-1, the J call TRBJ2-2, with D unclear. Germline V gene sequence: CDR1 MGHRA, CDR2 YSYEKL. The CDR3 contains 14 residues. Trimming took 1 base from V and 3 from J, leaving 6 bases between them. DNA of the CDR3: TGCGCCAGCAGCCAAGGGTGGGACACCGGGGAGCTGTTTTTT. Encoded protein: CASSQGWDTGELFF.

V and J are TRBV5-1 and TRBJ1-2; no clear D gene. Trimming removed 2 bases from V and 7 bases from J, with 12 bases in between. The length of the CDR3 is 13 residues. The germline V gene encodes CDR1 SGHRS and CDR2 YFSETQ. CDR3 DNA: TGCGCCAGCAGCTTCGGGGAAACGGGTGGCTACACCTTC. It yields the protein CASSFGETGGYTF.

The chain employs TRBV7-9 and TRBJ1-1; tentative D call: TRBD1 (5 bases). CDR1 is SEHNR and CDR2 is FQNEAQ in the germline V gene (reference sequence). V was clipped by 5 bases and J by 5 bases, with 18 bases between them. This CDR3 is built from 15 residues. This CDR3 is CASSLSRESRTEAFF. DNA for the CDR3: TGTGCCAGCAGCCTAAGCAGGGAGAGTAGGACTGAAGCTTTCTTT.